Given below is one TCR beta chain in context. The CDR3 is 15 residues long. The V gene's germline CDR1 is SGDLS and CDR2 YYNGEE. V lost 1 base and J 4 bases, leaving 11 bases between the germline ends. The data were obtained in a study of blood T cell repertoires in COVID-19. Turning to the study itself: COVID-19 samples collected from the United States, Italy and Spain covered acute and convalescent phases. T cells, B-cell-depleted T cells, or PBMCs provided the cDNA or gDNA that served as material.

As processed by the authors: Estimation of nucleated cell counts was performed using reference gene primer amplification. The table came from immunoSEQ multiplex PCR; TCRdb's copy has only in-frame clones and leaves some out. The V and J calls and the clone size are those of that table, but D and trimming were determined from the DNA. The data contain over 120,000 clones, roughly three quarters of them singletons. Seattle enrolled patients during active infection and tracked them longitudinally. Source material: peripheral blood. The TCR originated in a woman aged 70-85 years with COVID-19, enrolled during active disease. This rearrangement joins TRBV9 to TRBJ2-2; the D gene is possibly TRBD2 (6 bases). CDR3 amino acids: CASSVQGGLTGELFF. The DNA for the CDR3 is TGTGCCAGCAGCGTACAGGGAGGCCTCACCGGGGAGCTGTTTTTT.